These T cell receptor beta chains were read from a single sample in a study of T cell changes during pregnancy in multiple sclerosis. Profiling relied on immunoSEQ multiplex PCR, and the TCRdb table lists in-frame clones only, not all of them. The table records fewer than 75,000 clones, approximately 90% of them present only once. Material: peripheral blood, obtained in the second trimester of pregnancy. The receptors come from a female donor with multiple sclerosis, enrolled in a pregnancy study. CDR3s include the opening cysteine and the closing phenylalanine or tryptophan. A D gene is named only where the DNA matches it firmly. Expanded clones get a size class; other rows say once, few or many, or leave the size out.

V gene	D gene	J gene	clone size	CDR3 DNA	CDR3 protein
TRBV9	-	TRBJ1-2	-	TGTGCCAGCAGTACAGCCAGGGCAAGTGGCTATGGCTACACCTTC	CASSTARASGYGYTF
TRBV5-4	-	TRBJ2-7	few	TGTGCCAGCAGCTTGAATGCAGGCTACGAGCAGTACTTC	CASSLNAGYEQYF
TRBV11-2	-	TRBJ1-1	-	TGTGCCAGCAGCTTAGAGTTCGCTGAAGCTTTCTTT	CASSLEFAEAFF
TRBV18	TRBD1	TRBJ1-1	-	TGTGCCAGCTCACCCTTCCTTCCGGGACAGGAGATGAACACTGAAGCTTTCTTT	CASSPFLPGQEMNTEAFF
TRBV4-3	TRBD1	TRBJ2-7	-	TGCGCCAGCAGCCACCCCGGGGACAGTATCTACGAGCAGTACTTC	CASSHPGDSIYEQYF
TRBV5-1	TRBD1	TRBJ2-7	-	TGCGCCAGCAGCTTGACAGGGGTCAGGTCCTACGAGCAGTACTTC	CASSLTGVRSYEQYF
TRBV19	TRBD1	TRBJ2-7	-	TGTGCCAGTAGTACCCACCTGGGACAGTACTACGAGCAGTACTTC	CASSTHLGQYYEQYF
TRBV4-1	-	TRBJ2-1	-	TGCGCCAGCAGCCTATCCTTCGGGGACAACAATGAGCAGTTCTTC	CASSLSFGDNNEQFF
TRBV11-3	TRBD2	TRBJ2-2	-	TGTGCCAGCAGCCCCGGACTAGCGGGAGTGACCGGGGAGCTGTTTTTT	CASSPGLAGVTGELFF
TRBV11-3	TRBD1	TRBJ1-1	-	TGTGCCAGCAGCCCGGGGACAGCAGAAGCTTTCTTT	CASSPGTAEAFF
TRBV30	TRBD2	TRBJ2-5	-	TGTGCCTGGAGGGCTAGCGGGCAGGAGACCCAGTACTTC	CAWRASGQETQYF
TRBV2	-	TRBJ2-3	-	TGTGCCAGCAAGGAAGGGAGTAGGGGGACAGATACGCAGTATTTT	CASKEGSRGTDTQYF
TRBV10-3	TRBD2	TRBJ2-7	few	TGTGCCATCAGTGTATCTAGCGGGGGGGACGAGCAGTACTTC	CAISVSSGGDEQYF
TRBV6-5	-	TRBJ2-2	-	TGTGCCAGCAGCCAACAAGGAGGGACCGGGGAGCTGTTTTTT	CASSQQGGTGELFF
TRBV9	-	TRBJ1-3	-	TGTGCCAGCAGCGCACACCTCTCTGGAAACACCATATATTTT	CASSAHLSGNTIYF
TRBV18	TRBD1	TRBJ1-2	-	TGTGCCAGCTCACCCTCGGGACAGTTCTATGGCTACACCTTC	CASSPSGQFYGYTF
TRBV16	-	TRBJ1-1	-	TGTGCCAGCAGCGTCCAGAGGGAATTGAACACTGAAGCTTTCTTT	CASSVQRELNTEAFF
TRBV10-1	TRBD1	TRBJ1-1	-	TGCGCCAGCAGGCCCGGGACAGCGAACACTGAAGCTTTCTTT	CASRPGTANTEAFF
TRBV10-3	-	TRBJ1-3	few	TGTGCCATCAGTGAGTCAATCGGAGGGTCTGGAAACACCATATATTTT	CAISESIGGSGNTIYF
TRBV6-6	TRBD1	TRBJ1-5	-	TGTGCCAGCAGTGACCGGGACAGGGTCAATCAGCCCCAGCATTTT	CASSDRDRVNQPQHF
TRBV4-1	TRBD2	TRBJ2-7	once	TGCGCCAGCAGCCAAGAACGCGGGAGGGCAGTCTACGAGCAGTACTTC	CASSQERGRAVYEQYF
TRBV9	TRBD2	TRBJ2-5	-	TGTGCCAGCAGCTTCGGGACTAGCGGGAAAGAGACCCAGTACTTC	CASSFGTSGKETQYF
TRBV19	TRBD2	TRBJ2-1	-	TGTGCCAGTAGTGGCGGGGGTTACAATGAGCAGTTCTTC	CASSGGGYNEQFF
TRBV5-5	-	TRBJ2-5	-	TGTGCCAGCAGCTTCATGGGGGGGCTCTCAGAGACCCAGTACTTC	CASSFMGGLSETQYF
TRBV11-2	TRBD1	TRBJ2-7	-	TGTGCCAGCAGCCAGGGGGCCCCGGCAGGGCCCTACGAGCAGTACTTC	CASSQGAPAGPYEQYF
TRBV25-1	-	TRBJ1-1	few	TGTGCCAGCAGTGAATGGGCGGACAGCACTGAAGCTTTCTTT	CASSEWADSTEAFF